A single sample gave rise to the 23 T cell receptor beta chains below, sequenced in a study of cytomegalovirus exposure and HLA in healthy donors. Use of 60 Vbeta and 13 Jbeta primers characterized the PCR. The method was immunoSEQ multiplex PCR; TCRdb's version includes in-frame clones alone and lacks a portion of them. The sample carries 100,000 to 150,000 clones, less than 20% recorded once. Sequenced material: PBMCs. The origin of the receptors is a young woman in good health and CMV-seronegative.

The rearrangement joins TRBV9 to TRBJ2-5; 11 bases align to TRBD2. V lost 4 bases and J lost 4; bases outside the gene matches: 6. The CDR3 totals 15 residues. Germline V gene data show CDR1 as SGDLS and CDR2 as YYNGEE. The CDR3 loop is CASSPGTSGRETQYF. Here the CDR3 DNA reads TGTGCCAGCAGCCCCGGGACTAGCGGTAGAGAGACCCAGTACTTC.

The CDR3 DNA sequence: TGCGCCAGCAGCTTGGTTCCCGAGTCTGGAAACACCATATATTTT. This codes for CASSLVPESGNTIYF. The V gene is TRBV5-1, the J gene TRBJ1-3; D gene ambiguous. From germline, CDR1 is SGHRS and CDR2 YFSETQ. V was pared by 0 bases and J by 1 base, with 8 bases between. This CDR3 contains 15 residues.

In this sample, this clone turned up once. The chain has TRBV7-6 and TRBJ2-2, with D possibly TRBD2 on 7 matching bases. The germline V gene encodes CDR1 SGHVS and CDR2 FNYEAQ. The V and J ends lost 0 bases and 0 bases respectively, with 14 bases between them. CDR3 length: 18 residues. CDR3 DNA sequence: TGTGCCAGCAGCTTAGCTCGCCTAGGGGGGGCGAACACCGGGGAGCTGTTTTTT. Translated, it gives CASSLARLGGANTGELFF.

For this clone: Other DNA sequences from this sample encode an identical CDR3 as well. The gene calls are TRBV5-1 and TRBJ2-5; D gene ambiguous. The CDR3 has 13 amino acids. Trimming left V 0 bases short and J 5 bases short, with 8 bases between. Germline values: CDR1 SGHRS, CDR2 YFSETQ. CDR3 in amino acids: CASSLGGGETQYF. CDR3 nucleotide sequence: TGCGCCAGCAGCTTGGGCGGCGGTGAGACCCAGTACTTC.

This clone was seen a few times. The chain links TRBV6-5 to TRBJ1-1; TRBD1 might be the D (5 bases). V lost 2 bases, J lost 5 bases, and 9 bases lay in between. Germline loops: CDR1 MNHEY, CDR2 SVGAGI. The CDR3 contains 13 residues. CDR3 protein: CASSYPGGTEAFF. Written as DNA, the CDR3 is TGTGCCAGCAGTTACCCCGGGGGGACTGAAGCTTTCTTT.

This clone came up a few times. The chain has TRBV6-1 and TRBJ1-1, with a tentative D call TRBD1 (5 bases). Trimming took off 6 bases at V and 7 bases at J, with 18 bases between the two ends. The CDR3 is 14 residues long. CDR1 MNHNS and CDR2 SASEGT come from the germline V gene. Here the CDR3 DNA reads TGTGCCAGCAGCGATCGATGGGGGGTCAGTGAAGCTTTCTTT. Residues: CASSDRWGVSEAFF.

The chain carries TRBV7-9 and TRBJ1-5; D is uncertain. Trimming pared 6 bases from V and 4 bases from J, leaving 10 bases between. The CDR3 has 13 residues. The V gene's germline CDR1 is SEHNR and CDR2 FQNEAQ (reference sequence). CDR3 amino acids: CASRDSGNQPQHF. The CDR3 DNA sequence: TGTGCCAGCAGGGACTCCGGGAATCAGCCCCAGCATTTT. The complete variable domain, with remaining parts taken from reference TRBV7-9 and TRBJ1-5, reads DTGVSQNPRHKITKRGQNVTFRCDPISEHNRLYWYRQTLGQGPEFLTYFQNEAQLEKSRLLSDRFSAERPKGSFSTLEIQRTEQGDSAMYLCASRDSGNQPQHFGDGTRLSIL.

This clone was seen a few times. The V and J genes are TRBV19 and TRBJ2-7, with TRBD1 as a possible D gene (6 bases). Germline values: CDR1 LNHDA, CDR2 SQIVND (reference sequence). Trimming removed 3 bases at V and 4 bases at J, with 13 bases between. This CDR3 has 14 residues. CDR3 sequence: CASSIQTGQYEQYF. For the CDR3, the DNA is TGTGCCAGTAGTATCCAGACAGGACAATACGAGCAGTACTTC. Full variable domain (outside the CDR3, taken from reference TRBV19 and TRBJ2-7): DGGITQSPKYLFRKEGQNVTLSCEQNLNHDAMYWYRQDPGQGLRLIYYSQIVNDFQKGDIAEGYSVSREKKESFPLTVTSAQKNPTAFYLCASSIQTGQYEQYFGPGTRLTVT.

The chain combines TRBV28 with TRBJ1-5; D unresolved. This CDR3 is built from 17 residues. In germline, CDR1 is MDHEN, CDR2 SYDVKM. The V end was cut by 5 bases, the J end by 3 bases, with 20 bases between. CDR3: CASSPRRASVSNQPQHF. The CDR3 DNA is TGTGCCAGCAGTCCCCGGAGAGCCAGCGTTTCCAATCAGCCCCAGCATTTT.

In its sample, this clone was seen once. V and J are TRBV15 and TRBJ2-2; tentative D call: TRBD2 (5 bases). V lost 1 base, J lost 4 bases, and 7 bases lay in between. The germline V gene has CDR1 LNHNV and CDR2 YYDKDF (reference sequence). CDR3 length: 14 residues. CDR3 loop: CATSRGRGTGELFF. The CDR3 region has the DNA TGTGCCACCAGCAGAGGACGGGGCACCGGGGAGCTGTTTTTT.

V is TRBV13 and J is TRBJ2-1, with D possibly TRBD2 on 5 matching bases. The V and J ends lost 5 bases and 6 bases respectively, with 14 bases between them. Germline values: CDR1 PRHDT, CDR2 FYEKMQ (reference sequence). The CDR3 extends over 14 amino acids. CDR3 in DNA: TGTGCCAGCAGCCTGGCGGCTAGCCCCAATGAGCAGTTCTTC. It specifies CASSLAASPNEQFF.

The chain couples TRBV29-1 to TRBJ1-1; D may be TRBD1 (5 bases). The CDR3 spans 10 residues. Between the trimmed V and J ends, which lost 7 bases and 10 bases, there was a span of 13 bases. Germline V lookup: CDR1 SQVTM, CDR2 ANQGSEA. The CDR3 DNA reads TGCAGCGGTTGTAGGGGTGGAGCTTTCTTT. Its protein product is CSGCRGGAFF.

This clone has just a few counts. This rearrangement joins TRBV5-1 to TRBJ2-1, with 11 bases lining up with TRBD2. Germline V gene sequence: CDR1 SGHRS, CDR2 YFSETQ. CDR3 length: 15 residues. Losses at the gene ends were 4 bases for V and 7 bases for J; bases not matched to a gene: 7. For the CDR3, the DNA is TGCGCCAGCAGCGGTAGCGGGGGGGCCGGAAATGAGCAGTTCTTC. Its translation is CASSGSGGAGNEQFF.

The gene calls are TRBV19 and TRBJ1-3; TRBD1 might be the D (5 bases). Trimming removed 6 bases from V and 0 bases from J, with 15 bases in between. Germline lookup yields CDR1 LNHDA and CDR2 SQIVND (reference sequence). CDR3 length: 16 amino acids. This CDR3 reads CASSPRQPRSGNTIYF. DNA for the CDR3: TGTGCCAGTAGCCCTCGACAGCCCCGCTCTGGAAACACCATATATTTT.

V is TRBV7-9 and J is TRBJ2-5, with D tentatively TRBD2 (5 bases). Gene TRBJ2-7 matches the end of the DNA better, so the J call may be wrong. The CDR3 has 11 residues. CDR1 SEHNR and CDR2 FQNEAQ come from the germline V gene (reference sequence). The CDR3 sequence is CASRSGYEQYF. The CDR3 region has the DNA TGTGCCAGCAGAAGCGGCTACGAGCAGTACTTC.

The chain uses TRBV9 and TRBJ2-3, with D unresolved. The CDR3 spans 13 residues. Trimming left V 3 bases short and J 2 bases short, with 7 bases between. Germline V gene sequence: CDR1 SGDLS, CDR2 YYNGEE. CDR3 DNA: TGTGCCAGCAGCGGCCTAACCACAGATACGCAGTATTTT. This translates into CASSGLTTDTQYF.

A few counts support this clone. V usage is TRBV9 and J usage is TRBJ2-7; tentative D call: TRBD1 (8 bases). The CDR3 has 16 amino acids. V shed 0 bases and J shed 2 bases, with 15 bases lying between them. Germline V CDR1 and CDR2: SGDLS, YYNGEE. The CDR3, as DNA: TGTGCCAGCAGCGTAGGGGGGGGGACAGGAGCCTACGAGCAGTACTTC. Residues: CASSVGGGTGAYEQYF.

V is TRBV6-5 and J is TRBJ1-2, with D hard to call. This CDR3 comprises 14 residues. Germline V gene sequence: CDR1 MNHEY, CDR2 SVGAGI. Trimming took off 2 bases at V and 1 base at J, with 8 bases between the two ends. The CDR3 DNA is TGTGCCAGCAGTTACAGCAACCTTAACTATGGCTACACCTTC. It is translated as CASSYSNLNYGYTF.

This clone was detected a few times. The chain has TRBV7-3 and TRBJ1-1; D is ambiguous. The CDR3 totals 14 residues. CDR1 is SGHTA and CDR2 is FQGTGA in the germline V gene. The V and J ends lost 2 bases and 5 bases respectively, with 12 bases between them. The CDR3 nucleotides are TGTGCCAGCAGCTTAGACTCCCGAGGGACTGAAGCTTTCTTT. This codes for CASSLDSRGTEAFF. Based on the CDR3 plus reference TRBV7-3 and TRBJ1-1, the full variable domain is GAGVSQTPSNKVTEKGKYVELRCDPISGHTALYWYRQSLGQGPEFLIYFQGTGAADDSGLPNDRFFAVRPEGSVSTLKIQRTERGDSAVYLCASSLDSRGTEAFFGQGTRLTVV.

J is TRBJ1-1 and V is TRBV5-6, with D perhaps TRBD1 (5 bases). With 3 bases removed from V and 1 base from J, the gap between germline ends came to 10 bases. The CDR3 consists of 14 residues. The germline gives CDR1 SGHDT, CDR2 YYEEEE. CDR3 in DNA: TGTGCCAGCAGCTGGAGGGGCAAGAACACTGAAGCTTTCTTT. Translated, it gives CASSWRGKNTEAFF.

A few counts support this clone. V and J are TRBV4-1 and TRBJ1-2; D perhaps matches TRBD1 (5 bases). The germline V and J ends were trimmed by 0 bases and 1 base, with 21 bases remaining between them. The CDR3 spans 19 residues. Looked up from germline, CDR1 is MGHRA and CDR2 is YSYEKL. For the CDR3, the DNA is TGCGCCAGCAGCCAAGATACATTCGCCCGGGGGAGGCGTAACTATGGCTACACCTTC. Translating it yields CASSQDTFARGRRNYGYTF.

The rearrangement uses TRBV29-1 and TRBJ2-7, with 10 bases aligning to TRBD1. Germline-derived CDR1 and CDR2 are SQVTM and ANQGSEA. After removal of 3 bases from V and 6 bases from J, the junction contained 11 bases not matched to a gene. The CDR3 covers 15 residues. The CDR3 region is CSVDFGTGAGAEQYF. The CDR3 coding sequence is TGCAGCGTTGATTTTGGGACAGGGGCAGGGGCCGAGCAGTACTTC.

The chain joins TRBV4-2 to TRBJ2-7, with 12 bases that match TRBD2. CDR3 length equals 15 residues. J gave up 0 bases and V 10 bases, and 7 bases lay outside the gene matches. Germline-derived CDR1 and CDR2 are LGHNA and YNFKEQ. DNA of the CDR3: TGTGCCACGAGCCTAGCGGGAGGGCCCTCCTACGAGCAGTACTTC. It codes for CATSLAGGPSYEQYF.